The rows below give T cell receptor beta chains drawn from one sample of a study of T cells after posttransplantation cyclophosphamide. Generated by immunoSEQ multiplex PCR, the TCRdb table keeps only in-frame clones and is missing some. The table records fewer than 12,000 clones, approximately 78% of them present only once. Sequences were derived from PBMCs, sampled after allogeneic stem cell transplant with posttransplant cyclophosphamide. These receptors were collected from a female patient aged 50-59 years who received an allogeneic stem cell transplant from a related donor, was CMV-positive, and had no GVHD. T cells may partly derive from the graft donor. Both conserved end residues are part of each CDR3. Each record gives: V gene, J gene, D gene, clone size, CDR3 protein, CDR3 DNA. A D gene is named only where the DNA matches it firmly. Clone size is shown for a subset of rows, as once, few, many or a class of expanded clone.

>TRBV5-6|TRBJ2-1|-|-
CASSLVVRANHNEQFF
TGTGCCAGCAGCTTGGTAGTGCGGGCGAACCACAATGAGCAGTTCTTC
>TRBV27|TRBJ2-1|TRBD2|-
CASSLLGLAGHNEQFF
TGTGCCAGCAGTTTATTGGGACTAGCGGGGCACAATGAGCAGTTCTTC
>TRBV5-1|TRBJ2-1|-|-
CASSWEGVHEQFF
TGCGCCAGCAGCTGGGAAGGGGTTCATGAGCAGTTCTTC
>TRBV6-5|TRBJ1-5|-|-
CASAPTGSGDQPQHF
TGTGCCAGCGCTCCCACAGGGTCCGGGGATCAGCCCCAGCATTTT
>TRBV19|TRBJ2-7|TRBD2|-
CASSILAGDSYEQYF
TGTGCCAGTAGTATTCTAGCGGGGGACTCCTACGAGCAGTACTTC
>TRBV6-6|TRBJ2-7|TRBD1|-
CASSRDRGSYEQYF
TGTGCCAGCAGTCGGGACAGGGGTTCCTACGAGCAGTACTTC
>TRBV29-1|TRBJ2-5|TRBD1|-
CSVEDGRDRGQETQYF
TGCAGCGTTGAAGATGGTAGGGACAGGGGTCAAGAGACCCAGTACTTC
>TRBV28|TRBJ2-3|TRBD2|-
CATAGGFADTQYF
TGTGCCACTGCGGGGGGTTTCGCAGATACGCAGTATTTT
>TRBV27|TRBJ2-7|-|-
CASSRVRGWSYEQYF
TGTGCCAGCAGTAGAGTCCGGGGATGGTCCTACGAGCAGTACTTC
>TRBV7-6|TRBJ2-7|TRBD1|medium-sized
CASSLSWGQGSEQYF
TGTGCCAGCAGCTTATCATGGGGACAGGGATCCGAGCAGTACTTC
>TRBV6-5|TRBJ2-4|TRBD1|-
CASSTGGQGYIQYF
TGTGCCAGCAGCACCGGGGGACAGGGGTACATTCAGTACTTC